A selection of T cell receptor beta chains follows, all from one sample in a study of cytomegalovirus exposure and HLA in healthy donors. This table comes from immunoSEQ multiplex PCR, and its TCRdb copy is limited to in-frame clones, with some not included. The sample records roughly 150,000 clones, 80% to 85% being singletons. The sample comprised PBMCs. These receptors came from a woman aged 18-29 years in good health and CMV-seronegative. The CDR3 runs from the conserved cysteine through the conserved F or W. A D gene is named only where the DNA matches it firmly. Clone size is stated in some rows and not others, as once, few, many or a class when expanded.

v_gene: TRBV23-1
j_gene: TRBJ2-5
d_gene: TRBD1
abundance: NA
CDR3nt: TGCGCCAGCAGTCCAGTTGCCCGGGACAGGGTTGTAGAGACCCAGTACTTC
CDR3aa: CASSPVARDRVVETQYF

v_gene: TRBV6-6
j_gene: TRBJ1-5
d_gene: NA
abundance: NA
CDR3nt: TGTGCCAGCAGTTCAGTTAATCAGCCCCAGCATTTT
CDR3aa: CASSSVNQPQHF

v_gene: TRBV29-1
j_gene: TRBJ1-1
d_gene: NA
abundance: NA
CDR3nt: TGCAGCGTTGAAGATTGGGGCCAGGGGAACACTGAAGCTTTCTTT
CDR3aa: CSVEDWGQGNTEAFF

v_gene: TRBV2
j_gene: TRBJ2-7
d_gene: NA
abundance: NA
CDR3nt: TGTGCCAGCAGTGAAGCATTACAGTCCTCCTACGAGCAGTACTTC
CDR3aa: CASSEALQSSYEQYF

v_gene: TRBV4-2
j_gene: TRBJ1-5
d_gene: NA
abundance: NA
CDR3nt: TGTGCCAGCAGCCCCCGGGACACGGCTAGCAATCAGCCCCAGCATTTT
CDR3aa: CASSPRDTASNQPQHF

v_gene: TRBV6-5
j_gene: TRBJ2-3
d_gene: NA
abundance: once
CDR3nt: TGTGCCAGCAGTTTATCGTGGGGGGCAGATACGCAGTATTTT
CDR3aa: CASSLSWGADTQYF

v_gene: TRBV19
j_gene: TRBJ1-4
d_gene: NA
abundance: NA
CDR3nt: TGTGCCAGTCTCGGACATACAGCAACTAATGAAAAACTGTTTTTT
CDR3aa: CASLGHTATNEKLFF

v_gene: TRBV5-1
j_gene: TRBJ1-4
d_gene: NA
abundance: NA
CDR3nt: TGCGCCAGCAGCTTGTCACAGGGCTATGAAAAACTGTTTTTT
CDR3aa: CASSLSQGYEKLFF

v_gene: TRBV4-2
j_gene: TRBJ2-1
d_gene: TRBD2
abundance: NA
CDR3nt: TGTGCCAGCAGCCAAGAGGCGGGACTAGCAGTTGAGCAGTTCTTC
CDR3aa: CASSQEAGLAVEQFF

v_gene: TRBV5-4
j_gene: TRBJ2-5
d_gene: NA
abundance: NA
CDR3nt: TGTGCCAGCAGCCGACACGACTGGTGGGAGGAGACCCAGTACTTC
CDR3aa: CASSRHDWWEETQYF

v_gene: TRBV30
j_gene: TRBJ1-3
d_gene: NA
abundance: few
CDR3nt: TGTGCCTGGAGAGAGTCTGGAAACACCATATATTTT
CDR3aa: CAWRESGNTIYF

v_gene: TRBV6-6
j_gene: TRBJ2-3
d_gene: TRBD2
abundance: NA
CDR3nt: TGTGCCAGCAGTCTTCTAGCGGGGGGCAGCACAGATACGCAGTATTTT
CDR3aa: CASSLLAGGSTDTQYF

v_gene: TRBV6-1
j_gene: TRBJ1-6
d_gene: TRBD1
abundance: NA
CDR3nt: TGTGCCAGCAGTGACGGACAGGGGGATAATTCACCCCTCCACTTT
CDR3aa: CASSDGQGDNSPLHF

v_gene: TRBV5-6
j_gene: TRBJ2-7
d_gene: NA
abundance: NA
CDR3nt: TGTGCCAGCAGCTTAGGGGACTCAGAACAGTACTTC
CDR3aa: CASSLGDSEQYF

v_gene: TRBV7-2
j_gene: TRBJ1-2
d_gene: NA
abundance: NA
CDR3nt: TGTGCCAGCAGCTTAGAGGCCACGCGATCGGGAGGCTACACCTTC
CDR3aa: CASSLEATRSGGYTF

v_gene: TRBV9
j_gene: TRBJ2-2
d_gene: TRBD1
abundance: NA
CDR3nt: TGTGCCAGCAGCGTAACAACAGGGGGTTTCGACACCGGGGAGCTGTTTTTT
CDR3aa: CASSVTTGGFDTGELFF

v_gene: TRBV7-9
j_gene: TRBJ1-1
d_gene: TRBD1
abundance: NA
CDR3nt: TGTGCCAGCAGCCAGAGACAGGGGTATAACACTGAAGCTTTCTTT
CDR3aa: CASSQRQGYNTEAFF

v_gene: TRBV10-1
j_gene: TRBJ1-1
d_gene: NA
abundance: NA
CDR3nt: TGCGCCAGCAGCGCACAGTCCATGAACACTGAAGCTTTCTTT
CDR3aa: CASSAQSMNTEAFF

v_gene: TRBV28
j_gene: TRBJ2-7
d_gene: TRBD1
abundance: few
CDR3nt: TGTGCCAGCAGCCTTCACAGGGGGATCTACGAGCAGTACTTC
CDR3aa: CASSLHRGIYEQYF

v_gene: TRBV7-8
j_gene: TRBJ1-5
d_gene: TRBD1
abundance: NA
CDR3nt: TGTGCCAGCAGCTTCGGGACAGAGGTTAATAGCAATCAGCCCCAGCATTTT
CDR3aa: CASSFGTEVNSNQPQHF

v_gene: TRBV28
j_gene: TRBJ1-2
d_gene: NA
abundance: few
CDR3nt: TGTGCCAGCTCTTTACGTACCCAGGGAGGCTATGGCTACACCTTC
CDR3aa: CASSLRTQGGYGYTF

v_gene: TRBV6-1
j_gene: TRBJ2-7
d_gene: TRBD1
abundance: medium-sized
CDR3nt: TGTGCCAGCACCGGGACAGCAGAAAACTACGAGCAGTACTTC
CDR3aa: CASTGTAENYEQYF

v_gene: TRBV6-5
j_gene: TRBJ1-1
d_gene: TRBD1
abundance: NA
CDR3nt: TGTGCCAGCAGTACTGGGCAAGGGGGCAGTGTTGAAGCTTTCTTT
CDR3aa: CASSTGQGGSVEAFF

v_gene: TRBV10-2
j_gene: TRBJ1-4
d_gene: NA
abundance: NA
CDR3nt: TGCGCCAGCAGTGAGTCGATTTGGGGGGATGCAACTAATGAAAAACTGTTTTTT
CDR3aa: CASSESIWGDATNEKLFF

v_gene: TRBV28
j_gene: TRBJ2-2
d_gene: TRBD2
abundance: NA
CDR3nt: TGTGCCAGCAGTTTAAGCGGGGAAAACACCGGGGAGCTGTTTTTT
CDR3aa: CASSLSGENTGELFF

v_gene: TRBV12-2
j_gene: TRBJ1-1
d_gene: NA
abundance: NA
CDR3nt: TGTGCAAGTCGCTACGACAGGGTGTGCACTGAAGCTTTCTTT
CDR3aa: CASRYDRVCTEAFF

v_gene: TRBV29-1
j_gene: TRBJ1-5
d_gene: NA
abundance: NA
CDR3nt: TGCAGCGTTGGGGACACTACCCAGCCCCAGCATTTT
CDR3aa: CSVGDTTQPQHF

v_gene: TRBV5-1
j_gene: TRBJ1-3
d_gene: NA
abundance: NA
CDR3nt: TGCGCCAGCAGCCCCCGGACATCTGGAAACACCATATATTTT
CDR3aa: CASSPRTSGNTIYF

v_gene: TRBV2
j_gene: TRBJ1-1
d_gene: TRBD1
abundance: NA
CDR3nt: TGTGCCAGCAGCGAACAGGGGACGAACACTGAAGCTTTCTTT
CDR3aa: CASSEQGTNTEAFF

v_gene: TRBV7-8
j_gene: TRBJ1-2
d_gene: TRBD1
abundance: NA
CDR3nt: TGTGCCAGCAGAGGGGACAGGGGGCATGTCTATGGCTACACCTTC
CDR3aa: CASRGDRGHVYGYTF

v_gene: TRBV11-2
j_gene: TRBJ1-4
d_gene: TRBD1
abundance: NA
CDR3nt: TGTGCCAGCAGCTTATTAACAGGGGGAGAAAAACTGTTTTTT
CDR3aa: CASSLLTGGEKLFF

v_gene: TRBV5-4
j_gene: TRBJ1-1
d_gene: TRBD1
abundance: NA
CDR3nt: TGTGCCAGCGCGGGATATATGGGGAAAGCAGGGGGCGCGCTCACTGAAGCTTTCTTT
CDR3aa: CASAGYMGKAGGALTEAFF

v_gene: TRBV2
j_gene: TRBJ2-7
d_gene: TRBD2
abundance: once
CDR3nt: TGTGCCAGCGGGTCCGAGCGGGGGGTCAACGAGCAGTACTTC
CDR3aa: CASGSERGVNEQYF

v_gene: TRBV14
j_gene: TRBJ1-2
d_gene: NA
abundance: NA
CDR3nt: TGTGCCAGCAGCCAAATTCCCTGGAGTGGCTACACCTTC
CDR3aa: CASSQIPWSGYTF

v_gene: TRBV9
j_gene: TRBJ2-7
d_gene: NA
abundance: NA
CDR3nt: TGTGCCAGCAGCGGGTCGAGGGGGGGCTACGAGCAGTACTTC
CDR3aa: CASSGSRGGYEQYF

v_gene: TRBV7-9
j_gene: TRBJ1-2
d_gene: TRBD1
abundance: NA
CDR3nt: TGTGCCAGCGGGGAGAGAGGGACAGGGTATGGCTACACCTTC
CDR3aa: CASGERGTGYGYTF

v_gene: TRBV6-6
j_gene: TRBJ1-1
d_gene: NA
abundance: NA
CDR3nt: TGTGCCAGCAGTTACCGAATTCAGGGAAGCAACACTGAAGCTTTCTTT
CDR3aa: CASSYRIQGSNTEAFF

v_gene: TRBV19
j_gene: TRBJ1-5
d_gene: NA
abundance: NA
CDR3nt: TGTGCCAGTAGTATTTCCATCCTGACTGATAGCAATCAGCCCCAGCATTTT
CDR3aa: CASSISILTDSNQPQHF

v_gene: TRBV6-1
j_gene: TRBJ1-2
d_gene: NA
abundance: NA
CDR3nt: TGTGCCAGCAGTGAAGAAAATGGGCCCTATGGCTACACCTTC
CDR3aa: CASSEENGPYGYTF

v_gene: TRBV28
j_gene: TRBJ1-5
d_gene: TRBD1
abundance: NA
CDR3nt: TGTGCCAGCAGCCCTGGGACCGGGACAGGGGTTCAGCCCCAGCATTTT
CDR3aa: CASSPGTGTGVQPQHF

v_gene: TRBV7-9
j_gene: TRBJ1-2
d_gene: NA
abundance: NA
CDR3nt: TGTGCCAGCAGCTTCCCAGGGGATACTAACTATGGCTACACCTTC
CDR3aa: CASSFPGDTNYGYTF